This T cell receptor (beta chain) stems from a study of glioma-infiltrating T cells. TCR alpha and beta CDR3 regions were amplified from RNA using iRepertoire nested multiplex PCR. For one-step reverse transcription and amplification, 100-400 ng of tissue mRNA or PBMC total RNA was used. TCRdb processed the multiplex PCR reads anew with MiXCR; each CDR3 protein has one entry. This sample carries about 140,000 distinct CDR3 sequences, about two fifths of them seen once, and the ten largest clones take over 15%. In the case of this clonotype: Its target is not known.

Study-wide findings and caveats: Gliomas, especially low-grade, showed above-expected tissue-blood divergence; non-neoplastic patients showed below. Very few CDR3 sequences were shared between tissue and blood.

The V gene's germline CDR1 is SGHRS and CDR2 YFSETQ. The V gene lost 3 bases and the J gene lost 7 bases, with 15 bases spanning the gap. The CDR3 sequence is 14 residues long. The V call is TRBV5-1, the J call TRBJ2-3; D not resolved. Input material: glioma tissue, nonneoplastic brain tissue, or PBMCs (not recorded which). The TCR sequence derives from a human donor with low-grade glioma or glioblastoma, undergoing nonglioma brain surgery, or in good health (not recorded which). CDR3 DNA: TGCGCCAGCAGCTCTCCGGCTTATCCACATACGCAGTATTTT. Translation gives CASSSPAYPHTQYF.